This TCR beta chain originates from a study of T cell repertoires in cytomegalovirus infection. This clonotype has only a few counts. One entry per CDR3 protein, called by TCRdb with MiXCR from the reads. The data hold about 250,000 distinct CDR3 sequences, with about 15% observed a single time. The CDR3 contains 17 residues. V lost 0 bases and J lost 0, with 15 bases in between. CDR1 SQVTM and CDR2 ANQGSEA come from the germline V gene. V usage is TRBV29-1 and J usage is TRBJ2-1; the D is unclear. This receptor was taken from a human donor in good health (CMV status not recorded). Some clones in this sample may be carry-over from other donors' samples. Sequencing was performed on CD8+ T cells from PBMCs. CDR3 sequence reads: CSVEDRWALSSYNEQFF. The CDR3 DNA sequence: TGCAGCGTTGAAGATCGCTGGGCTCTGAGCTCCTACAATGAGCAGTTCTTC.